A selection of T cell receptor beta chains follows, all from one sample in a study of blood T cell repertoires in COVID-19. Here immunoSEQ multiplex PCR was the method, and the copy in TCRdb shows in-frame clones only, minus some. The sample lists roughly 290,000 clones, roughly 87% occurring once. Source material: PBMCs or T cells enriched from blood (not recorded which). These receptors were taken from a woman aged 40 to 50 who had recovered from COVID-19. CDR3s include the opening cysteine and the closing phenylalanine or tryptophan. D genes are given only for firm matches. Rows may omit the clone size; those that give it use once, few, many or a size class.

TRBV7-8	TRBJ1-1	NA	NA	TGTGCCAGCAGCACGTGGGCAGCAGGTGAAGCTTTCTTT	CASSTWAAGEAFF
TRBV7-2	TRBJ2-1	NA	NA	TGTGCCAGCAGCGTCCTGTCTAGCAGCAATGAGCAGTTCTTC	CASSVLSSSNEQFF
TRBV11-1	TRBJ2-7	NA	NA	TGTGCCAGCAGCTTAGTTGACACCTACGAGCAGTACTTC	CASSLVDTYEQYF
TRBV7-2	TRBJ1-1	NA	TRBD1	TGTGCCAGCAGCTACAGGGGAGGCCTAGCCACTGAAGCTTTCTTT	CASSYRGGLATEAFF
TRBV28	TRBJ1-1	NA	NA	TGTGCCAGCAGTTTACCAGTTCCGTTTGGGCGGGATGTCACTGAAGCTTTCTTT	CASSLPVPFGRDVTEAFF
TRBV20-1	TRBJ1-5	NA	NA	TGCAGTGCTGAGCAGGGCCAGCCCCAGCATTTT	CSAEQGQPQHF
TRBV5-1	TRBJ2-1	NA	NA	TGCGCCAGCAGCTTGGGTGACAGGTTCATGGGTGAGCAGTTCTTC	CASSLGDRFMGEQFF
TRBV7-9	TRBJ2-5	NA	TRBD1	TGTGCCAGCAGTCCCGGAGGGACAGGGCAAGAGACCCAGTACTTC	CASSPGGTGQETQYF
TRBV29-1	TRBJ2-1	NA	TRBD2	TGCAGCGTCAACCTCGGACTAGTCGGGTTCTTC	CSVNLGLVGFF
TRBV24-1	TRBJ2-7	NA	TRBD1	TGTGCCACCAGTGATCCTCGGGACAGGGCCCACGAGCAGTACTTC	CATSDPRDRAHEQYF
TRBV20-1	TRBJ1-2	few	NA	TGCAGTGCCTACCCTAACTATGGCTACACCTTC	CSAYPNYGYTF
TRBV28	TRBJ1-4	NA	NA	TGTGCCAGCTTCAGAAAACCCTCGGGAAAACTGTTTTTT	CASFRKPSGKLFF
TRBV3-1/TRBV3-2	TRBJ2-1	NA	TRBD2	TGTGCCAGCAGCCAAACGGGACTACCCTACAATGAGCAGTTCTTC	CASSQTGLPYNEQFF
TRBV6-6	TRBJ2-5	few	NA	TGTGCCAGCAGCAGGGACAACCAAGAGACCCAGTACTTC	CASSRDNQETQYF
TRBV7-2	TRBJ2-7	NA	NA	TGTGCCAGCAGCTTATCAGGGCAGTACTTC	CASSLSGQYF
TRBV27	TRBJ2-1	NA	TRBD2	TGTGCCAGCACCGGACTAGCGGGAGATTTCGTCGACCCAACCGGGGAGCAGTTCTTC	CASTGLAGDFVDPTGEQFF